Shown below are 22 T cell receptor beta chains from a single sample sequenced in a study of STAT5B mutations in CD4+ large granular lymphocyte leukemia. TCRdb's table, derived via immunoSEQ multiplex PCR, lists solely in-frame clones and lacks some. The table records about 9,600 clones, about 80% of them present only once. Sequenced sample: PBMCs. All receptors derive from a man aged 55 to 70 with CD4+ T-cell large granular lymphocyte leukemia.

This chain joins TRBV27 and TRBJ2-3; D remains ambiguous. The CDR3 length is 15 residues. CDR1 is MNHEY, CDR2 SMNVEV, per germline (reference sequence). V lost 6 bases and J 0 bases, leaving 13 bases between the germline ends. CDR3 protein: CASSNRMRSTDTQYF. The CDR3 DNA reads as TGTGCCAGCAGCAACCGCATGAGAAGCACAGATACGCAGTATTTT.

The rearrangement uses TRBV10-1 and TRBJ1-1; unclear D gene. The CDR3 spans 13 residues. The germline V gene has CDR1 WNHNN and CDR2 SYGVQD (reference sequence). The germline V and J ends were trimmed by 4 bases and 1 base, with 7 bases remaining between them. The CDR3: CASSGGQNTEAFF. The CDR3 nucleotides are TGCGCCAGCAGTGGCGGGCAGAACACTGAAGCTTTCTTT.

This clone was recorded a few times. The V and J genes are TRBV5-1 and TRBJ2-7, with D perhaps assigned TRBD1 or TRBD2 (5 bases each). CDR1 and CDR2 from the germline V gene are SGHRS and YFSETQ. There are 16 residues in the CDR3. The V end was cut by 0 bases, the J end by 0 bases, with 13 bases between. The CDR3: CASSLGRDRPSYEQYF. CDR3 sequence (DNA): TGCGCCAGCAGCTTGGGAAGGGACCGACCCTCCTACGAGCAGTACTTC.

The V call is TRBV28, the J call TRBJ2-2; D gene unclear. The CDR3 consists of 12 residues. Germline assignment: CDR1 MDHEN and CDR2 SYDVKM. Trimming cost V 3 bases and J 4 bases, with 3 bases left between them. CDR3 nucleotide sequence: TGTGCCAGCAGTTTGGCCACCGGGGAGCTGTTTTTT. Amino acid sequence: CASSLATGELFF.

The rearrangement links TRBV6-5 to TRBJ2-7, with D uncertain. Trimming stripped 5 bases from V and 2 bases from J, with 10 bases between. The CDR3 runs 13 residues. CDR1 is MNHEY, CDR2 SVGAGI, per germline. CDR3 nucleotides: TGTGCCAGCAGTAGGACGGCGGCCTACGAGCAGTACTTC. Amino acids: CASSRTAAYEQYF.

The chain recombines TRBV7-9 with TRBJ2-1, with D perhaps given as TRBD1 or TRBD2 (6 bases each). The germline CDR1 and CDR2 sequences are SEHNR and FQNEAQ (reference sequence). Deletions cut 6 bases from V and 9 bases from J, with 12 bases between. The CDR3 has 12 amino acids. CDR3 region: CASRKGGPEQFF. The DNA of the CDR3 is TGTGCCAGCAGGAAGGGGGGACCTGAGCAGTTCTTC.

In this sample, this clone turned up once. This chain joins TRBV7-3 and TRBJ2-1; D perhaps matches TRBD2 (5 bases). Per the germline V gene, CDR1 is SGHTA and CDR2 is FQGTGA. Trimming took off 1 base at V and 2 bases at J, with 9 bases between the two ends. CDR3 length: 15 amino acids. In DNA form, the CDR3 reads TGTGCCAGCAGCTTAAGCGACTATCCCTACAATGAGCAGTTCTTC. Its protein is CASSLSDYPYNEQFF. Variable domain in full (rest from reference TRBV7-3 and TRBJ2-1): GAGVSQTPSNKVTEKGKYVELRCDPISGHTALYWYRQSLGQGPEFLIYFQGTGAADDSGLPNDRFFAVRPEGSVSTLKIQRTERGDSAVYLCASSLSDYPYNEQFFGPGTRLTVL.

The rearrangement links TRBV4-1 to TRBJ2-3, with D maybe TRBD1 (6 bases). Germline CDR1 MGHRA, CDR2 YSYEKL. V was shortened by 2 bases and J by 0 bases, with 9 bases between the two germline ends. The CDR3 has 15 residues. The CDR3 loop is CASSQRQVSTDTQYF. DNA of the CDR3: TGCGCCAGCAGCCAAAGACAGGTCAGCACAGATACGCAGTATTTT.

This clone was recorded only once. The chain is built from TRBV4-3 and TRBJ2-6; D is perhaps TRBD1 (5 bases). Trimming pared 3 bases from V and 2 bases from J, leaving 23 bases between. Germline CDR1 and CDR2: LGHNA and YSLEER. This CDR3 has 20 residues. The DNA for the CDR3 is TGCGCCAGCAGCCAGCTCAACCCAGGGCCAAGTTCTGCTGGGGCCAACGTCCTGACTTTC. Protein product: CASSQLNPGPSSAGANVLTF.

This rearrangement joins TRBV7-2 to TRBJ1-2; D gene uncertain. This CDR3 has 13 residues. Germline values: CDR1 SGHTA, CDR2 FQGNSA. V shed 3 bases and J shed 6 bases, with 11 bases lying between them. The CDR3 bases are TGTGCCAGCAGCTTGCAGACGACGCATGGCTACACCTTC. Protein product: CASSLQTTHGYTF.

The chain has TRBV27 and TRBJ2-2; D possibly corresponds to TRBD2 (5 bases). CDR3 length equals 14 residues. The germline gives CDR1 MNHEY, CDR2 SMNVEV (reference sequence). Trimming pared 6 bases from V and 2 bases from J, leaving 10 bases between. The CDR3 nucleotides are TGTGCCAGCAGAGCGGAGACAAACACCGGGGAGCTGTTTTTT. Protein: CASRAETNTGELFF.

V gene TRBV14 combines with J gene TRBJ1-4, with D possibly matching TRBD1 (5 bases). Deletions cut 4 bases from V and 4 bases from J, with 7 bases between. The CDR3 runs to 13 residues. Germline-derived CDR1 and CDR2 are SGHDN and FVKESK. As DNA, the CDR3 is TGTGCCAGCAGCCCGGGGCTTAATGAAAAACTGTTTTTT. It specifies CASSPGLNEKLFF.

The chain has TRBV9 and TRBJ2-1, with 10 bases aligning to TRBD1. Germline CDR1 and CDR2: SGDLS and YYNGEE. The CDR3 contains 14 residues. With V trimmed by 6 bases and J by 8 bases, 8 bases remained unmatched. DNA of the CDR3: TGTGCCAGCACCGCCGACAGGGGGCGGGATGAGCAGTTCTTC. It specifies CASTADRGRDEQFF.

This CDR3 is CSGRLGLSYGREQFF. CDR3 DNA: TGCAGCGGGCGGCTGGGACTCTCGTACGGTCGGGAGCAGTTCTTC. The genes are TRBV29-1 and TRBJ2-1, with D possibly being TRBD2 (6 bases). V lost 7 bases and J 10 bases, leaving 26 bases between the germline ends. CDR3 length equals 15 residues. The germline V gene encodes CDR1 SQVTM and CDR2 ANQGSEA.

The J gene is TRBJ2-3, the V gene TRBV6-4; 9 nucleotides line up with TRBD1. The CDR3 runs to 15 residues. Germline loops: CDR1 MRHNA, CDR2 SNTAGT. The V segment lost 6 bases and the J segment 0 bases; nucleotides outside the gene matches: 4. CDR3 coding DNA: TGTGCCAGCAGCCCGGGACAGGGCAGCACAGATACGCAGTATTTT. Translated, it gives CASSPGQGSTDTQYF.

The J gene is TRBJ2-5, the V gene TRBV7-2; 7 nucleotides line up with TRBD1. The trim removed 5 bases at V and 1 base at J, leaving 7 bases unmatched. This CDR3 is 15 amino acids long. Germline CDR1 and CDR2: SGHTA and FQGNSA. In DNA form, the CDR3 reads TGTGCCAGCAGCCCCAGGGGGTGGCCCCAAGAGACCCAGTACTTC. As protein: CASSPRGWPQETQYF.

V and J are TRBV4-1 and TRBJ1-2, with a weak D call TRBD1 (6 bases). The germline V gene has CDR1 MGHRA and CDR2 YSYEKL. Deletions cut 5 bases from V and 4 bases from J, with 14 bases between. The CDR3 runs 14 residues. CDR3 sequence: CASSTPKGVYGYTF. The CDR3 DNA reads TGCGCCAGCAGCACCCCGAAGGGGGTCTATGGCTACACCTTC.

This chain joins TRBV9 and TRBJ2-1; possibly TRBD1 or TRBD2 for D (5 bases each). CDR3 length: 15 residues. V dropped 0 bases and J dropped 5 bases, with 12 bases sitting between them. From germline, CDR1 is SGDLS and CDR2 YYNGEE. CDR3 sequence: CASSVVGREHNEQFF. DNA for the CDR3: TGTGCCAGCAGCGTAGTTGGCAGGGAGCACAATGAGCAGTTCTTC.

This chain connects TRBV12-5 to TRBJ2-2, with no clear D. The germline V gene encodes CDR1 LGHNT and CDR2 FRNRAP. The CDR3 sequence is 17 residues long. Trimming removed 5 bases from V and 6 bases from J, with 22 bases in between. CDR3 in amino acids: CASGVAVRDPDPGELFF. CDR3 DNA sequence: TGTGCTAGTGGTGTCGCCGTCCGCGACCCTGATCCCGGGGAGCTGTTTTTT.

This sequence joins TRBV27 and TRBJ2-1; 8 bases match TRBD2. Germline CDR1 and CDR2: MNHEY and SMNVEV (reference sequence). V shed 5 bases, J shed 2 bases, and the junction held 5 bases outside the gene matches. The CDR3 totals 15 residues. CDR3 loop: CASSQRGQPYNEQFF. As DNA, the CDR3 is TGTGCCAGCAGTCAGCGGGGGCAACCCTACAATGAGCAGTTCTTC.

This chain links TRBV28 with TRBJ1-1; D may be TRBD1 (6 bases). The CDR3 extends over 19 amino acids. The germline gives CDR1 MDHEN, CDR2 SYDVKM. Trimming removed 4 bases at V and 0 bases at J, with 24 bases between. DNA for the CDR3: TGTGCCAGCAGTTATTTAGTCAGTCTGGGGGGCTCCATGAACACTGAAGCTTTCTTT. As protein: CASSYLVSLGGSMNTEAFF.

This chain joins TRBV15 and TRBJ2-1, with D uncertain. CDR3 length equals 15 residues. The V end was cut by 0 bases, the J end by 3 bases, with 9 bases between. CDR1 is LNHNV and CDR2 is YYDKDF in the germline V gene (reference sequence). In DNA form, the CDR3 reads TGTGCCACCAGCAGAGATCGGACCGGCTACAATGAGCAGTTCTTC. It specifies CATSRDRTGYNEQFF.